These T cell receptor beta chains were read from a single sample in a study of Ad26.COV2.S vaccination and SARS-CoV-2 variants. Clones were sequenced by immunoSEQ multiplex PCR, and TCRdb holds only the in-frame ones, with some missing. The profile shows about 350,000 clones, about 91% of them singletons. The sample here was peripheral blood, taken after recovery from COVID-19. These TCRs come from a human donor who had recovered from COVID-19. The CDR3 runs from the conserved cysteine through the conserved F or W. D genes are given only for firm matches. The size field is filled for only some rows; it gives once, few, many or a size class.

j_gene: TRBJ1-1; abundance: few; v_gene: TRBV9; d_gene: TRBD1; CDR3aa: CASSGKGGYNTEAFF; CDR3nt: TGTGCCAGCAGCGGCAAAGGGGGCTACAACACTGAAGCTTTCTTT
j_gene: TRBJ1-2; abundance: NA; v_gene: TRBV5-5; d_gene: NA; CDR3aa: CASSLGAAGGYTF; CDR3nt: TGTGCCAGCAGCTTGGGAGCGGCCGGGGGCTACACCTTC
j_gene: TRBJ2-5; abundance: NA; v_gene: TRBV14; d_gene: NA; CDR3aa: CASSQDFRGLSFQETQYF; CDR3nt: TGTGCCAGCAGCCAAGATTTCAGGGGCCTGTCGTTTCAAGAGACCCAGTACTTC
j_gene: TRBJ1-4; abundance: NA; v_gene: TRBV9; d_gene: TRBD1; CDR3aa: CASSAEGTANEKLFF; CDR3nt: TGTGCCAGCAGCGCCGAAGGGACAGCTAATGAAAAACTGTTTTTT
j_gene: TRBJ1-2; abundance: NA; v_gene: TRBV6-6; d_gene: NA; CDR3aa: CASSAPTEGRRGYTF; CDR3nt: TGTGCCAGCAGTGCGCCTACTGAAGGTCGTCGTGGCTACACCTTC
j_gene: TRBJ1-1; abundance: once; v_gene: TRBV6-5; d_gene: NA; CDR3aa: CASFRGRMNTEAFF; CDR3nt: TGTGCCAGCTTTCGGGGTCGGATGAACACTGAAGCTTTCTTT
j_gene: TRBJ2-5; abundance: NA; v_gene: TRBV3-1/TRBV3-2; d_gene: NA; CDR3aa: CASSQGSRSQETQYF; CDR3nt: TGTGCCAGCAGCCAGGGCAGTCGATCTCAAGAGACCCAGTACTTC
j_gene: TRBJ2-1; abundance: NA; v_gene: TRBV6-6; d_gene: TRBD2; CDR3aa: CASSSPTSGGHEQFF; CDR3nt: TGTGCCAGCAGTAGCCCCACTAGCGGGGGTCATGAGCAGTTCTTC
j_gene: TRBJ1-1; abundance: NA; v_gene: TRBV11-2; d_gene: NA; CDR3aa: CATLPGLDMNTEAFF; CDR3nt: TGTGCCACCCTCCCGGGGCTGGACATGAACACTGAAGCTTTCTTT
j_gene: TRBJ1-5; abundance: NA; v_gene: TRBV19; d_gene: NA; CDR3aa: CASSSPFSNQPQHF; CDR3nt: TGTGCCAGTAGTAGTCCCTTTAGCAATCAGCCCCAGCATTTT
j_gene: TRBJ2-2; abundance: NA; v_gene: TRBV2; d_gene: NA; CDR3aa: CASMAPQGELFF; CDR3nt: TGTGCCAGCATGGCGCCGCAAGGGGAGCTGTTTTTT
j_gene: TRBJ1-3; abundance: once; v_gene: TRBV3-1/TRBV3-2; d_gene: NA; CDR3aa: CASSQERALSGNTIYF; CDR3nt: TGTGCCAGCAGCCAAGAAAGAGCTCTCTCTGGAAACACCATATATTTT
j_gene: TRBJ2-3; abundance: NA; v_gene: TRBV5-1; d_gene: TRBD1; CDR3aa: CASSPGGLDTQYF; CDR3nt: TGCGCCAGCAGCCCAGGGGGCTTGGATACGCAGTATTTT
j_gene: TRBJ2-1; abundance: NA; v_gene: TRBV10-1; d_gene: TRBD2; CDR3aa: CASSPLAGGYNEQFF; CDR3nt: TGCGCCAGCAGTCCACTAGCGGGGGGATACAATGAGCAGTTCTTC
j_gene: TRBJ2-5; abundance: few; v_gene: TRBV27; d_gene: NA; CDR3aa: CASSSHQGGETQYF; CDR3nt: TGTGCCAGCAGTTCCCACCAGGGAGGCGAGACCCAGTACTTC